The text below deals with one T cell receptor (beta chain). The antigen remains undetermined. These data belong to a study of radiotherapy plus CTLA-4 blockade in lung cancer. Overall study context: Disease control was achieved by less than 40% of patients, and objective responses by about 19%. Study-wide results and limits: Radiotherapy plus ipilimumab was followed by expansion in blood of tumor-derived TCR clones.

Trimming cost V 4 bases and J 3 bases; bases outside gene matches: 9. The CDR3 extends over 15 amino acids. Germline CDR1 MGHRA, CDR2 YSYEKL. Using immunoSEQ multiplex PCR, the repertoire was profiled, and TCRdb retains in-frame clones only, with some absent. This table has around 22,000 clones, roughly 70% appearing once. The TCR was taken from a human donor with non-small cell lung cancer whose response to radiotherapy plus ipilimumab could not be evaluated. Material: peripheral blood, obtained from a patient treated with radiotherapy plus ipilimumab. The genes are TRBV4-1 and TRBJ2-7; 7 nucleotides match TRBD1. As DNA, the CDR3 is TGCGCCAGCAGCCCGTCCCCCGCAGGGGGCTACGAGCAGTACTTC. As protein: CASSPSPAGGYEQYF.